These T cell receptor beta chains were read from a single sample in a study of T-cell reconstitution after alpha-beta-depleted transplantation in children. TCRdb processed the PCR reads anew with MiXCR; each CDR3 protein has one entry. The sample lists approximately 520,000 distinct CDR3 sequences, 32% occurring once. Material: PBMCs from the stem cell graft donor, obtained from the stem cell graft. These receptors came from a human donor who donated a stem cell graft to a child with aplastic anemia. CDR3s include the opening cysteine and the closing phenylalanine or tryptophan. A D gene is named only where the DNA matches it firmly. Size values are once, few and many counts, or a class for expanded clones, and some rows have none.

-	few	TRBV7-8	TRBJ2-1	TGTGCCAGCAGCTTAGGCCTAAGGAGTGGGACTTACAATGAGCAGTTCTTC	CASSLGLRSGTYNEQFF
TRBD2	few	TRBV29-1	TRBJ2-1	TGCAGCATCGGGAGGGCTGATGAGCAGTTCTTC	CSIGRADEQFF
-	few	TRBV20-1	TRBJ2-1	TGCAGTGCTAGGTTTCCGGGGGCCCCTAATGAGCAGTTCTTC	CSARFPGAPNEQFF
-	-	TRBV11-2	TRBJ1-1	TGTGCCAGCAGTTATGATTTCCTAGCTTTCTTT	CASSYDFLAFF
-	few	TRBV4-3	TRBJ2-7	TGCGCCAGCAGCCAAGAAGAGAGCGCCCAGCAGTACTTC	CASSQEESAQQYF
TRBD2	few	TRBV10-3	TRBJ2-1	TGTGCCATCTCCGAGGTAGGGCGGGAGAATGAGCAGTTCTTC	CAISEVGRENEQFF
-	-	TRBV9	TRBJ2-7	TGTGCCAGCAGCGTATCCTCCCAGTCCTACGAGCAGTACTTC	CASSVSSQSYEQYF
-	few	TRBV6-5	TRBJ1-1	TGTGCCAGCAGTTACAACGGTTTGAACACTGAAGCTTTCTTT	CASSYNGLNTEAFF
TRBD2	few	TRBV6-1	TRBJ2-1	TGTGCCAGCAGGACTAGCGGGAGGGCCTACAATGAGCAGTTCTTC	CASRTSGRAYNEQFF
TRBD2	-	TRBV9	TRBJ2-3	TGTGCCAGCAGCGAGACTAGCGGGAGGGGCACAGATACGCAGTATTTT	CASSETSGRGTDTQYF
-	-	TRBV7-9	TRBJ2-1	TGTGCCAGCAGCTTCCCCCTTCGGGAGCGAAGCGATGAGCAGTTCTTC	CASSFPLRERSDEQFF
TRBD1	-	TRBV7-9	TRBJ1-4	TGTGCCAGCAGCCCGACAGGGGCAACTAATGAAAAACTGTTTTTT	CASSPTGATNEKLFF
-	-	TRBV29-1	TRBJ2-7	TGCAGCGCCGCCGGACGGGGTGGCGAGCATTACTTC	CSAAGRGGEHYF
-	once	TRBV12-3/TRBV12-4	TRBJ2-7	TGTGCCAGCAGCTCAGACCTGACAGAGAACCCCTACGAGCAGTACTTC	CASSSDLTENPYEQYF
-	-	TRBV12-3/TRBV12-4	TRBJ1-1	TGTGCCAGCAGTCGCCAGCACAACACTGAAGCTTTCTTT	CASSRQHNTEAFF
-	few	TRBV20-1	TRBJ1-1	TGCAGTGCTAGAGATACCTGGGACACGGGCACTGAAGCTTTCTTT	CSARDTWDTGTEAFF
-	-	TRBV11-3	TRBJ2-2	TGTGCCAGCAGCCAAGGCCGGACCGGGGAGCTGTTTTTT	CASSQGRTGELFF
-	-	TRBV2	TRBJ1-2	TGTGCCAGCAGTGATCCCGGGCCACCCTATGGCTACACCTTC	CASSDPGPPYGYTF
-	-	TRBV5-4	TRBJ2-1	TGTGCCAGCAGCTTGGGAAGGACAGGGGGGACCAGCGGGAGGGCTGATGAGCAGTTCTTC	CASSLGRTGGTSGRADEQFF
-	-	TRBV20-1	TRBJ2-1	TGCAGTGCTAGAAAGGTTTTGTTTGGTGAGCAGTTCTTC	CSARKVLFGEQFF
-	-	TRBV11-1	TRBJ2-6	TGTGCCAGCAGCTTAGCCGGCAGCGCTTCGTCTGGGGCCAACGTCCTGACTTTC	CASSLAGSASSGANVLTF
-	-	TRBV18	TRBJ1-5	TGTGCCAGCTCCGCCGAGACATCCCAGCCCCAGCATTTT	CASSAETSQPQHF
-	few	TRBV6-5	TRBJ1-5	TGTGCCAGCAGTTTAGCAACAGGAGATCAGCCCCAGCATTTT	CASSLATGDQPQHF
-	-	TRBV5-1	TRBJ1-1	TGCGCCAGCAGCTTGGGCGGGAGCAGCTCGGGTGAAGCTTTCTTT	CASSLGGSSSGEAFF
TRBD2	-	TRBV5-1	TRBJ2-3	TGCGCCAGCAGCTTCGGTACTAGCGGGAGCTCAGATACGCAGTATTTT	CASSFGTSGSSDTQYF
TRBD1	few	TRBV5-1	TRBJ1-1	TGCGCCAGCAGCGGGGCGACAGGGACGATGAACACTGAAGCTTTCTTT	CASSGATGTMNTEAFF
TRBD2	-	TRBV20-1	TRBJ2-5	TGCAGTGCTAGAGATCTCAGCGGGAGGGGAAAAGAGACCCAGTACTTC	CSARDLSGRGKETQYF
-	-	TRBV28	TRBJ2-3	TGTGCCAGCAGTTTTACAGAGCGCACAGATACGCAGTATTTT	CASSFTERTDTQYF
TRBD2	few	TRBV20-1	TRBJ2-3	TGCAGTGCTACGACTAGCGTTCCAGATACGCAGTATTTT	CSATTSVPDTQYF
TRBD2	few	TRBV29-1	TRBJ2-1	TGCACCATAACACGGGGGCCGGGGATAGCGGGGAATGAGCAGTTCTTC	CTITRGPGIAGNEQFF
-	-	TRBV18	TRBJ1-2	TGTGCCAGCTCACCGGACAGCTCCTATGGCTACACCTTC	CASSPDSSYGYTF
TRBD1	-	TRBV29-1	TRBJ2-7	TGCAGCGCTGACACAGGGGCCTACGAGCAGTACTTC	CSADTGAYEQYF
-	-	TRBV18	TRBJ1-1	TGTGCCAGCTCACCAATCGGGGGGATGGACACTGAAGCTTTCTTT	CASSPIGGMDTEAFF
-	-	TRBV6-1	TRBJ2-7	TGTGCCAGCAGCCGACTACAACCAAGGGCTGGGAGCTCCTACGAGCAGTACTTC	CASSRLQPRAGSSYEQYF
-	-	TRBV7-9	TRBJ2-1	TGTGCCAGCGGCCGCGGTGTCAATGAGCAGTTCTTC	CASGRGVNEQFF
TRBD1	-	TRBV12-3/TRBV12-4	TRBJ1-4	TGTGCCAGCAGTCCGCCCGTTGGGACAGGAGAAAAACTGTTTTTT	CASSPPVGTGEKLFF
-	few	TRBV20-1	TRBJ1-1	TGCAGTGCTCCCCGGGCAGGGGTCCAAAACACTGAAGCTTTCTTT	CSAPRAGVQNTEAFF
-	few	TRBV13	TRBJ1-2	TGTGCCAGCAGCGAACGTACTAACTATGGCTACACCTTC	CASSERTNYGYTF
-	-	TRBV6-2/TRBV6-3	TRBJ1-5	TGTGCCAGCAGTTACTCGATTGGCCCCCAGCCCCAGCATTTT	CASSYSIGPQPQHF
TRBD2	few	TRBV6-2/TRBV6-3	TRBJ2-1	TGTGCCAGCACCCAAGGACTAGCGGGAGTGGGGAATGAGCAGTTCTTC	CASTQGLAGVGNEQFF
TRBD2	few	TRBV12-3/TRBV12-4	TRBJ2-4	TGTGCCAGCAGTTCGACTAGCGTTTGGGCCAAAAACATTCAGTACTTC	CASSSTSVWAKNIQYF
TRBD1	-	TRBV6-2/TRBV6-3	TRBJ1-5	TGTGCCAGCACCTCAACCACAGGGGGTCAGCCCCAGCATTTT	CASTSTTGGQPQHF
TRBD1	-	TRBV5-5	TRBJ2-6	TGTGCCAGCAGCTATTCCGGGACAGGGGGTCCTGGGGCCAACGTCCTGACTTTC	CASSYSGTGGPGANVLTF
TRBD2	few	TRBV7-2	TRBJ2-7	TGTGCCAGCAGCTCCGGACTAGCGGGGTCCTACGAGCAGTACTTC	CASSSGLAGSYEQYF
TRBD1	few	TRBV7-8	TRBJ2-5	TGTGCCAGCAGCTTTGGGACAGGGGGCCGTGGGGAGACCCAGTACTTC	CASSFGTGGRGETQYF